A single sample is the source of the 18 T cell receptor beta chains below, sequenced in a study. TCRdb called the 5' RACE reads again in MiXCR, with one record for every CDR3 protein. The table shows 55,000 to 80,000 distinct CDR3 sequences, with about 20% occurring only once. The specimen was memory CD4+ T cells sorted from a lymph node. Stated subset: memory CD4+ T cells, CD4+CD45RO+CD25-. The receptors were gathered from a female donor with breast cancer.

The chain is built from TRBV12-3 or TRBV12-4 and TRBJ1-1; 8 nucleotides align to TRBD1. Unmatched junction bases numbered 15, after V lost 7 bases and J lost 11 bases. The CDR3 runs 14 residues. As DNA, the CDR3 is TGTGCCAGCACCTCTTGGGCAGGGGGCAGGTGGGCTTTCTTT. Translating it yields CASTSWAGGRWAFF.

This chain links TRBV4-2 with TRBJ2-2, with D maybe TRBD1 (7 bases). The CDR3 sequence is 16 residues long. V lost 2 bases, J lost 0 bases, and 10 bases lay in between. The germline V gene has CDR1 LGHNA and CDR2 YNFKEQ. CDR3 in amino acids: CASSQQGGANTGELFF. CDR3 nucleotide sequence: TGTGCCAGCAGCCAACAGGGGGGCGCGAACACCGGGGAGCTGTTTTTT.

Note on this clonotype: Just one base apart from a much larger clone, this may be a read error. The gene calls are TRBV20-1 and TRBJ2-5; either TRBD1 or TRBD2 may fit D (5 bases each). Germline CDR1 and CDR2: DFQATT and SNEGSKA (reference sequence). CDR3 size: 13 residues. Trimming took 8 bases from V and 2 from J, leaving 15 bases between them. The CDR3 sequence is CSSPGPEQETQYF. CDR3 nucleotide sequence: TGCAGTTCCCCGGGACCAGAACAAGAGACCCAGTACTTC.

As for this clonotype: A clone one base away is much larger, so this may be a read error. The chain combines TRBV5-1 with TRBJ2-7; no clear D gene. CDR3 length equals 11 residues. CDR1 is SGHRS and CDR2 is YFSETQ in the germline V gene. The CDR3 bases are TGCGCCAGCAGGGATCTCTACGGGCAGTACTTC. It encodes CASRDLYGQYF.

This clonotype came up many times. This chain connects TRBV5-5 to TRBJ2-3; D is unclear. Germline lookup yields CDR1 SGHKS and CDR2 YYEKEE (reference sequence). V was pared by 4 bases and J by 11 bases, with 11 bases between. The CDR3 has 11 amino acids. CDR3 sequence (DNA): TGTGCCAGCAGCGTAGGGCGGATGCAGTATTTT. The encoded protein is CASSVGRMQYF.

This clonotype was counted a few times. The chain joins TRBV20-1 to TRBJ2-6; tentatively, D is TRBD1 or TRBD2 (5 bases each). The CDR3 sequence is 17 residues long. V was clipped by 1 base and J by 0 bases, with 13 bases between them. Germline assignment: CDR1 DFQATT and CDR2 SNEGSKA (reference sequence). As DNA, the CDR3 is TGCAGTGCTAGAGCTGGGACGGGCAGCTCTGGGGCCAACGTCCTGACTTTC. Amino acid sequence: CSARAGTGSSGANVLTF.

The chain links TRBV7-8 to TRBJ2-3; no reliable D call. This CDR3 has 13 amino acids. The V gene's germline CDR1 is SGHVS and CDR2 FQNEAQ. Trimming removed 6 bases from V and 1 base from J, with 8 bases in between. DNA for the CDR3: TGTGCCAGCAGACTTCGGGGCACAGATACGCAGTATTTT. Protein: CASRLRGTDTQYF.

This clonotype showed up many times. The CDR3 DNA is TGTGCCATCGGCGGCGAACCCGCGAACACTGAAGCTTTCTTT. Amino acid sequence: CAIGGEPANTEAFF. The rearrangement uses TRBV10-3 and TRBJ1-1; D gene uncertain. The V end lost 8 bases, the J end lost 1 base, and 14 bases lay between the germline ends. The CDR3 length is 14 residues. Germline loops: CDR1 ENHRY, CDR2 SYGVKD.

This clonotype occurred a few times. At one boundary the junction diverges from the germline segment, which might be a read error. The chain is built from TRBV20-1 and TRBJ2-1; TRBD1 might be the D (7 bases). CDR3 length: 16 amino acids. The germline CDR1 and CDR2 sequences are DFQATT and SNEGSKA (reference sequence). This CDR3 reads CSAARRDSRSHNEQFF. The CDR3 nucleotides are TGCAGTGCTGCTCGGAGGGACAGCCGCTCCCACAATGAGCAGTTCTTC.

The V call is TRBV29-1, the J call TRBJ1-5; 7 nucleotides line up with TRBD1. The CDR3 runs to 14 residues. CDR1 and CDR2 from the germline V gene are SQVTM and ANQGSEA. Trimming cost V 4 bases and J 4 bases; bases outside gene matches: 7. CDR3 sequence (DNA): TGCAGCGTTGTAGAGGGGGCGCGTAATCAGCCCCAGCATTTT. Translating gives CSVVEGARNQPQHF.

The V and J genes are TRBV9 and TRBJ2-5, with D perhaps matching TRBD1 (5 bases). This CDR3 is built from 15 residues. V gave up 0 bases and J gave up 0 bases, with 9 bases separating them. Germline loops: CDR1 SGDLS, CDR2 YYNGEE. The CDR3 here is CASSVGPGYQETQYF. The CDR3 nucleotides read TGTGCCAGCAGCGTAGGTCCAGGGTACCAAGAGACCCAGTACTTC. Based on the CDR3 plus reference TRBV9 and TRBJ2-5, the full variable domain is DSGVTQTPKHLITATGQRVTLRCSPRSGDLSVYWYQQSLDQGLQFLIQYYNGEERAKGNILERFSAQQFPDLHSELNLSSLELGDSALYFCASSVGPGYQETQYFGPGTRLLVL.

V gene TRBV6-6 combines with J gene TRBJ1-3; D ambiguous. The CDR3 is 15 residues long. Per germline, CDR1 MNHNY and CDR2 SVGAGI (reference sequence). Deletions cut 2 bases from V and 0 bases from J, with 8 bases between. For the CDR3, the DNA is TGTGCCAGCAGTTACGACTGGGGCTCTGGAAACACCATATATTTT. This encodes CASSYDWGSGNTIYF.

The rearrangement uses TRBV24-1 and TRBJ1-5; no clear D gene. CDR3 length: 16 residues. The V end lost 3 bases, the J end lost 4 bases, and 15 bases lay between the germline ends. Germline assignment: CDR1 KGHDR and CDR2 SFDVKD. The CDR3, as DNA: TGTGCCACCAGTGATGCTACTCTGGGCTTTAATCAGCCCCAGCATTTT. Protein sequence: CATSDATLGFNQPQHF.

The CDR3 coding sequence is TGCAGTGCTAGAGATAGGAGGCTGGAGCGATGGGAGCCCCAGTATTTT. Residues: CSARDRRLERWEPQYF. The chain couples TRBV20-1 to TRBJ1-5; tentative D call: TRBD2 (5 bases). With the DNA end fitting TRBJ2-3 better, the J assignment may be wrong. The V gene's germline CDR1 is DFQATT and CDR2 SNEGSKA (reference sequence). This CDR3 has 16 residues.

The J gene is TRBJ2-1, the V gene TRBV20-1; the match to TRBD2 covers 8 bases. Germline loops: CDR1 DFQATT, CDR2 SNEGSKA (reference sequence). The CDR3 contains 15 residues. Trimming at V came to 6 bases and at J to 6 bases, leaving 13 bases not matched to a gene. CDR3 nucleotides: TGCAGTGCACCTCAAAGCGGGAGAATTTCCAATGAGCAGTTCTTC. It yields the protein CSAPQSGRISNEQFF.

This clonotype was picked up a small number of times. The chain has TRBV7-8 and TRBJ2-5; a weak D match, TRBD1 (6 bases). Trimming cost V 5 bases and J 4 bases, with 11 bases left between them. The CDR3 has 13 amino acids. Germline loops: CDR1 SGHVS, CDR2 FQNEAQ. The CDR3 DNA follows: TGTGCCAGCAGCCAGGGGTTTAGAGAGACCCAGTACTTC. It encodes CASSQGFRETQYF.

In its sample, this clonotype was seen a few times. The chain links TRBV20-1 to TRBJ2-3, with unresolved D. Trimming removed 5 bases at V and 6 bases at J, with 9 bases between. CDR3 size: 11 residues. Germline-derived CDR1 and CDR2 are DFQATT and SNEGSKA (reference sequence). The CDR3 nucleotides read TGCAGTGCTTACTTTTCGGATACGCAGTATTTT. Protein product: CSAYFSDTQYF.

This clonotype showed up just a few times. This rearrangement joins TRBV6-2 or TRBV6-3 to TRBJ2-1, with a tentative D call TRBD2 (5 bases). V was trimmed by 3 bases and J by 10 bases, leaving 16 bases between them. The CDR3 consists of 14 residues. Germline V lookup: CDR1 MNHEY, CDR2 SVGEGT. CDR3 loop: CASSYNTPKREQFF. The DNA for the CDR3 is TGTGCCAGCAGTTATAACACTCCCAAGCGGGAGCAGTTCTTC.